The entry that follows covers one TCR beta chain sequence. The table lists this clonotype with many counts. What antigen it recognizes has not been identified. Base qualities are not recorded, but no much larger clone differs from it by a single base. TCR beta CDR3 regions were amplified from RNA transcripts. The TCR CDR3 was subjected to a first round of RT-PCR using the HTBI primer set and the Qiagen OneStep RT-PCR kit. The libraries were constructed in a second round of multiplex PCR and then size-selected and purified. Libraries were sequenced paired-end with 100 bp reads on an Illumina HiSeq2000. Turning to the authors' computational methods: Raw data were processed with SOAPnuke, discarding reads with adapters, uncalled bases, mean Phred below 15, or no exact constant-primer or identifier match. High-quality paired reads were merged with COPE v1.2.5, and unique nucleotide sequences were defined as clonotypes. Clonotypes were aligned to IMGT TRBV, TRBD and TRBJ reference segments using MiTCR v1.1. Only V-J combinations with frequency above 0.0001, covering 99% to 99.2% of repertoires, were analysed. The TCS score was defined as the ratio of F50 (clonal expansion) to E x V (chaos), calculated using BLOSUM62-based TCRdist between CDR3 peptides within each V-J. Welch's t-statistics and random forest reduced around 550 V-J features to roughly 13, which were used in a naive Bayes classifier (R e1071). Clones were called with MiXCR by TCRdb after fastp trimmed the public reads at Q25, and only in-frame beta chains were retained. Every distinct CDR3 protein forms one entry, paired with its most common genes and DNA. The V and J calls reflect TCRdb's pipeline rather than the authors' work. The sample profile shows around 350,000 distinct CDR3 sequences; about 18% of them were found once. About 4% of the sample rests with the top ten.

This entry belongs to a study of T cells in Graves' hyperthyroidism and ophthalmopathy (dated by TCRdb to the late 2010s). General notes on the study: Peripheral blood was collected at initial diagnosis, before any treatment. To identify TCR V-J signatures that set the groups apart, the researchers used a discovery cohort of more than 95 patients, made up of 43 with Graves' ophthalmopathy and about 55 with stable Graves' hyperthyroidism. According to the paper, TCR Vbeta CDR3 sequencing was carried out on roughly 130 peripheral blood samples, which came from some 41 ophthalmopathy, approximately 78 hyperthyroidism and some 17 progressor patients. Prospective prediction of ophthalmopathy was tested in an independent validation cohort consisting of fewer than 20 hyperthyroidism patients and around 17 patients who later progressed to ophthalmopathy. For training and testing, the roughly 100 patients in the discovery cohort were randomly divided in a 7:3 ratio. Once sampling was done, hyperthyroidism patients were given methimazole at a starting dose of 30 mg daily, whereas ophthalmopathy patients were given high-dose intravenous methylprednisolone. In addition, the study compared T-cell repertoires in thyroid tissue and in blood from several Graves' hyperthyroidism patients.

Stable Graves' hyperthyroidism was defined as the absence of progression to ophthalmopathy over 18 months of follow-up. Hyperthyroidism patients were newly diagnosed, had a disease duration of under 2 months, and were aged 18 to 65 years. Any patient with an uncontrolled infection, another autoimmune disease, pregnancy or lactation was excluded. Diagnoses relied on clinical symptoms, serum thyroxine and TRAb, thyroid ultrasound and orbital computed tomography. PBMCs were isolated from roughly 10 ml of fresh peripheral blood by Ficoll-Paque density gradient centrifugation. Total RNA was extracted using Trizol reagent, and RNA quality was assessed on an Agilent 2100 Bioanalyzer. What the study reported, not specific to this receptor: In validation, progression to ophthalmopathy was predicted by the model with almost 71% sensitivity and under 85% specificity, a median of 6.5 months before onset. Most expanded thyroid clonotypes (frequency above 0.001) were also detected in blood, suggesting blood repertoires may reflect thyroid immune responses. No statistical method was used to fix the sample size in advance, and group allocation was not hidden from the investigators. A model built on a 13 V-J signature distinguished ophthalmopathy from stable hyperthyroidism, reaching around 88% sensitivity and around 81% specificity in cross-validation and 80%/75% in testing.

Material: blood. The receptor was isolated from a woman aged 18-29 years with Graves' hyperthyroidism.

The CDR3 region reads CASSKGRAGGDTGELFF. DNA sequence: TGTGCCAGCAGTAAGGGACGTGCGGGAGGTGACACCGGGGAGCTGTTTTTT. The chain joins TRBV6-9 to TRBJ2-2; TRBD2 matches 8 bases in the middle. CDR1 and CDR2 are drawn from the germline V gene: MNHGY, SVAAGI. Spanning cysteine to phenylalanine, the CDR3 consists of 17 amino acids. The DNA shown is the 51-base CDR3, in frame from base 1. Trimming accounts for 5 bases at V and 3 bases at J, while the number of junction bases matched to no gene is 11.